Described below is a single T cell receptor beta chain sequence and its context. Its target is not known. The sample originates from a study of healthy donors' naive CD4 and CD8 T cells. V lost 4 bases, J lost 3 bases, and 10 bases stayed unmatched. The CDR3 covers 16 residues. CDR1 and CDR2 (germline): MNHEY, SVGEGT. Each TCR library used roughly 0.45 ug of total RNA and a linear amplification protocol. From the reads, TCRdb called clonotypes with MiXCR, one entry per CDR3 protein. Here the sample spans around 180,000 distinct CDR3 sequences, about 70% being singletons. CD4+CD8-CD45RO-CD45RA+ cells were naive CD4+; CD8+CD4-CD45RA+CD27bright cells were naive CD8+. Points from the study as a whole: Most V and J genes were reportedly biased between naive CD4+ and CD8+ cells.

This chain uses TRBV6-2 or TRBV6-3 with TRBJ2-7, with 9 nucleotides matching TRBD2. This TCR came from a pool of human donors in good health; the sample pools cells from several healthy donors. The sequencing sample was made of naive CD4+ and CD8+ T cells sorted from blood, pooled from several donors. The DNA for the CDR3 is TGTGCCAGCAGTTCCCTACAAGCGGGGGGCCTCTACGAGCAGTACTTC. Translation gives CASSSLQAGGLYEQYF.